These T cell receptor beta chains were read from a single sample in a study of blood T cell repertoires in COVID-19. Data came from immunoSEQ multiplex PCR; TCRdb stores just in-frame clones and leaves some out. The sample carries tens of thousands of clones, 85% to 90% recorded once. The sequenced sample consisted of peripheral blood. The receptors shown here come from a woman between 65 and 79 years old with acute or convalescent COVID-19. Both conserved end residues are part of each CDR3. D genes are given only for firm matches. Rows give clone size only sometimes, using once, few, many, or a class for an expanded clone.

TRBV28	-	TRBJ1-1	-	TGTGCCAGCAGTTTAGCGGGGCCCGGGAACACTGAAGCTTTCTTT	CASSLAGPGNTEAFF
TRBV5-1	-	TRBJ2-3	-	TGCGCCAGCAGCTTACTGGTCTTTTGGACAGATACGCAGTATTTT	CASSLLVFWTDTQYF
TRBV6-5	once	TRBJ2-7	-	TGTGCCAGCAGTTACACCCTACGTGCTTCTGAGCAGTACTTC	CASSYTLRASEQYF
TRBV7-8	-	TRBJ1-5	-	TGTGCCAGCAGCTTAGGTGGGGGAGGAAATCAGCCCCAGCATTTT	CASSLGGGGNQPQHF
TRBV6-2/TRBV6-3	-	TRBJ1-1	-	TGTGCCAGCAGCCTCGGGGGAGGAGCTTTCTTT	CASSLGGGAFF
TRBV6-6	few	TRBJ1-1	TRBD1	TGTGCCAGCAGCAGTCCAGGGGGGAACACTGAAGCTTTCTTT	CASSSPGGNTEAFF
TRBV6-5	-	TRBJ1-2	-	TGTGCCAGCAGGAAGCCGGGAACTAACTATGGCTACACCTTC	CASRKPGTNYGYTF
TRBV27	-	TRBJ2-5	-	TGTGCCAGCATGTCCCAGGGGACCCAGTACTTC	CASMSQGTQYF
TRBV6-2/TRBV6-3	-	TRBJ1-2	TRBD1	TGTGCCAGCAGTTACCTAGACAGGGGAGACGATGGCTACACCTTC	CASSYLDRGDDGYTF
TRBV6-2/TRBV6-3	-	TRBJ2-5	TRBD1	TGTGCCAGCAGTTACGGACAGGGGGTTTTTCCAGAGACCCAGTACTTC	CASSYGQGVFPETQYF
TRBV18	few	TRBJ1-3	-	TGTGCCAGCTCCCAGGATAGCTCTGGAAACACCATATATTTT	CASSQDSSGNTIYF
TRBV20-1	-	TRBJ2-3	-	TGCAGTGCTAGTACTCCAGCTAGAGAAAGGACAGATACGCAGTATTTT	CSASTPARERTDTQYF
TRBV5-1	-	TRBJ2-7	-	TGCGCCAGCAGCTCCGAGTTTGAGCAGTACTTC	CASSSEFEQYF
TRBV21-1	-	TRBJ2-6	-	TGTGCCAGCAGCAAGGGACTAGCCAGGGCCAACGTCCTGACTTTC	CASSKGLARANVLTF
TRBV5-5	-	TRBJ2-1	TRBD2	TGTGCCAGCAGCTTGGGGGCTAGCGGGAGTTATGAGCAGTTCTTC	CASSLGASGSYEQFF
TRBV10-1	-	TRBJ2-7	-	TGCGCCAGCAGTGAGGGGGGGGAGCAGTACTTC	CASSEGGEQYF
TRBV5-4	-	TRBJ2-1	TRBD1	TGTGCCAGCAGCTCTGGACAGGGTTCCTACAATGAGCAGTTCTTC	CASSSGQGSYNEQFF
TRBV5-5	-	TRBJ2-3	-	TGTGCCAGCAGCCGCTATGGGCGACGGTGGACAGCGTTCACAGATACGCAGTATTTT	CASSRYGRRWTAFTDTQYF
TRBV14	-	TRBJ2-7	-	TGTGCCAGCAGCCAAGGGACTTCGCCCTGGGAGCAGTACTTC	CASSQGTSPWEQYF
TRBV6-1	-	TRBJ1-6	-	TGTGCCAGCAGTGAAGCTAGACAGCCAAATTCACCCCTCCACTTT	CASSEARQPNSPLHF
TRBV29-1	-	TRBJ1-1	-	TGCAGCGCTAGATTCAACACTGAAGCTTTCTTT	CSARFNTEAFF
TRBV9	-	TRBJ1-2	-	TGTGCCAGCAGCCCCTACAGGAACTATGGCTACACCTTC	CASSPYRNYGYTF
TRBV27	-	TRBJ2-7	TRBD1	TGTGCCAGCAGTCTCGGGACAGGGGCGCCCTACGAGCAGTACTTC	CASSLGTGAPYEQYF
TRBV27	-	TRBJ2-1	TRBD2	TGTGCCAGCAGTTTAGTTCCTAGCGGCTACAATGAGCAGTTCTTC	CASSLVPSGYNEQFF
TRBV6-5	-	TRBJ2-2	TRBD1	TGTGCCAGTTTTACAGGGGGCAACACCGGGGAGCTGTTTTTT	CASFTGGNTGELFF
TRBV18	-	TRBJ1-1	-	TGTGCCAGCTCACCAGGCCAGAACACTGAAGCTTTCTTT	CASSPGQNTEAFF
TRBV19	once	TRBJ2-7	-	TGTGCCAGTAGGCTAGACGGAAGCTACGAGCAGTACTTC	CASRLDGSYEQYF
TRBV10-3	-	TRBJ1-1	-	TGTGCCATCAATCAGAGGAAGGAAACTGAAGCTTTCTTT	CAINQRKETEAFF
TRBV27	-	TRBJ2-7	TRBD2	TGTGCCAGCAGTATGGGACTAGCGGGAGGACATTACGAGCAGTACTTC	CASSMGLAGGHYEQYF
TRBV30	-	TRBJ2-7	-	TGTGCCTGGAATCCCGCAGGTTACGAGCAGTACTTC	CAWNPAGYEQYF
TRBV5-4	-	TRBJ2-2	-	TGTGCCAGCAGCTTGGCGGCGGGTGCCACGAACACCGGGGAGCTGTTTTTT	CASSLAAGATNTGELFF
TRBV29-1	-	TRBJ1-3	TRBD1	TGCAGCGTTCGGGACAGCGGTACCACCATATATTTT	CSVRDSGTTIYF
TRBV28	-	TRBJ1-4	-	TGTGCCAGCAGTCCAAGGGGGTATAGTGAAAAACTGTTTTTT	CASSPRGYSEKLFF
TRBV24-1	-	TRBJ2-1	-	TGTGCCACCAGTGATTGGACAGAACCGGGACTACTGTTCTTC	CATSDWTEPGLLFF
TRBV11-2	-	TRBJ1-4	-	TGTGCCAGCAGTGGAGATGCAACTAATGAAAAACTGTTTTTT	CASSGDATNEKLFF
TRBV19	-	TRBJ2-3	-	TGTGCCAGTAGTGGTCGGGGGACAGATACGCAGTATTTT	CASSGRGTDTQYF
TRBV19	-	TRBJ2-1	TRBD2	TGTGCCAGTAGTACGACTAGCGGGATATACAATGAGCAGTTCTTC	CASSTTSGIYNEQFF
TRBV3-1/TRBV3-2	-	TRBJ1-6	-	TGTGCCAGCAGCCAAGCTACGGGGAGGGGCTCCTCACCCCTCCACTTT	CASSQATGRGSSPLHF
TRBV29-1	-	TRBJ1-1	-	TGCAGCGTTGAGGTGGGCAGGAACACTGAAGCTTTCTTT	CSVEVGRNTEAFF
TRBV29-1	few	TRBJ2-5	TRBD2	TGCAGCGTTGAACGGAGCGGGGGGGCGGAGACCCAGTACTTC	CSVERSGGAETQYF
TRBV7-9	-	TRBJ2-7	TRBD2	TGTGCCAGCAGCGTAACGGGCGGGAGGAGCGCCGAGCAGTACTTC	CASSVTGGRSAEQYF
TRBV4-2	few	TRBJ1-5	-	TGTGCCAGCAGCCATAAGACAGGCGACAATCAGCCCCAGCATTTT	CASSHKTGDNQPQHF
TRBV25-1	few	TRBJ2-7	TRBD2	TGTGCCAGCAGTGACGGGGGGGCCTACGAGCAGTACTTC	CASSDGGAYEQYF
TRBV7-9	-	TRBJ2-5	-	TGTGCCAGCAGCTTCCAGACAGGCGTTGGGACCCAGTACTTC	CASSFQTGVGTQYF
TRBV11-2	-	TRBJ2-7	-	TGTGCCAGCAGCTTAGGACAGAACGAGCAGTACTTC	CASSLGQNEQYF
TRBV5-1	-	TRBJ2-1	TRBD2	TGCGCCAGCAGCTTGGTGGTAGCGGGTGTTGAGCAGTTCTTC	CASSLVVAGVEQFF
TRBV6-5	-	TRBJ1-2	-	TGTGCCAGCTGGCAGGGTAGGGGCTACACCTTC	CASWQGRGYTF
TRBV11-2	-	TRBJ2-7	-	TGTGCCAGCAGCCCTTATCTGCTAGCGCGAGCCTACGAGCAGTACTTC	CASSPYLLARAYEQYF
TRBV7-3	-	TRBJ2-3	-	TGTGCCAGCAGCCGGGGCACAGATACGCAGTATTTT	CASSRGTDTQYF
TRBV2	-	TRBJ1-1	-	TGTGCCAGCAGGTCGGCAGGGGCATTGTTGAACACTGAAGCTTTCTTT	CASRSAGALLNTEAFF
TRBV3-1/TRBV3-2	-	TRBJ2-7	-	TGTGCCAGCAGCCAAGGAGGGAGGGGGTCCGAGCAGTACTTC	CASSQGGRGSEQYF
TRBV27	-	TRBJ1-2	TRBD1	TGTGCCAGCAGTAGCTCCGGGACAGGGAACTATGGCTACACCTTC	CASSSSGTGNYGYTF
TRBV27	-	TRBJ2-3	-	TGTGCCAGCAGCAACCGGGGATTTTCTAGCACAGATACGCAGTATTTT	CASSNRGFSSTDTQYF
TRBV24-1	-	TRBJ2-2	TRBD1	TGTGCCACCAGTGATTTAAGCCCCGCTCGGGACAGGGCCACCGGGGAGCTGTTTTTT	CATSDLSPARDRATGELFF
TRBV7-2	-	TRBJ1-4	-	TGTGCCAGCAGGAAGACAGGCAGGGATGAAAAACTGTTTTTT	CASRKTGRDEKLFF
TRBV3-1/TRBV3-2	-	TRBJ1-2	TRBD1	TGTGCCAGCAGCCTCACCCGCGAGGGGGCGCTTGGCTACACCTTC	CASSLTREGALGYTF
TRBV7-2	-	TRBJ1-4	TRBD1	TGTGCCAGCAGCTTAGCTGGGACAGGGGGCGGTGAAAAACTGTTTTTT	CASSLAGTGGGEKLFF
TRBV30	-	TRBJ2-5	TRBD1	TGTGCCTGGAGCCGCCTTGGGACAGACCAAGAGACCCAGTACTTC	CAWSRLGTDQETQYF